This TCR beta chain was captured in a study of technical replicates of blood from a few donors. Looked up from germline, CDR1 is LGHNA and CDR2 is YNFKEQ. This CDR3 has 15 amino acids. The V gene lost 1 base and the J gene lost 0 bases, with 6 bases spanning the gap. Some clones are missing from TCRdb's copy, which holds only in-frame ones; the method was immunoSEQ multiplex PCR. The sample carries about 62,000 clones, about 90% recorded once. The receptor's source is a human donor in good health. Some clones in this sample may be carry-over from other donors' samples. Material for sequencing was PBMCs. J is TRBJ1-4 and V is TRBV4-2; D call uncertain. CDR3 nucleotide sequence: TGTGCCAGCAGCCAAGGCGGGGCAACTAATGAAAAACTGTTTTTT. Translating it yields CASSQGGATNEKLFF.